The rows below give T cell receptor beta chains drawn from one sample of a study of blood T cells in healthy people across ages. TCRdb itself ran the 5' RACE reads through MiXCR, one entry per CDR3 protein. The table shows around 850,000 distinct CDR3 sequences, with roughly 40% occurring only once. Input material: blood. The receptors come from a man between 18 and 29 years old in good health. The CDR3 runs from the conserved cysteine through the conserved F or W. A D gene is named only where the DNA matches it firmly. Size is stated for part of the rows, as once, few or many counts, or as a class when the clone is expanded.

CDR3 protein: CASSVGAYQETQYF
CDR3 DNA: TGCGCCAGCAGCGTGGGGGCTTATCAAGAGACCCAGTACTTC
J gene: TRBJ2-5
V gene: TRBV5-1
D gene: .
clone size: .

CDR3 protein: CASSRTQRAYQPQHF
CDR3 DNA: TGTGCCAGTAGTAGGACCCAGAGAGCTTATCAGCCCCAGCATTTT
J gene: TRBJ1-5
V gene: TRBV19
D gene: .
clone size: .

CDR3 protein: CASSNRGRRGYTF
CDR3 DNA: TGTGCCAGCAGTAACAGGGGGCGGAGGGGCTACACCTTC
J gene: TRBJ1-2
V gene: TRBV12-3/TRBV12-4
D gene: TRBD1
clone size: .

CDR3 protein: CASSLDVQETQYF
CDR3 DNA: TGTGCCAGCAGCTTAGACGTCCAAGAGACCCAGTACTTC
J gene: TRBJ2-5
V gene: TRBV7-2
D gene: .
clone size: few

CDR3 protein: CASSLDGAQDQPQHF
CDR3 DNA: TGTGCCAGCAGTTTAGACGGGGCCCAGGATCAGCCCCAGCATTTT
J gene: TRBJ1-5
V gene: TRBV12-3/TRBV12-4
D gene: .
clone size: few

CDR3 protein: CATSRIPGGSEKLFF
CDR3 DNA: TGTGCCACCAGCAGAATCCCAGGGGGTAGTGAAAAACTGTTTTTT
J gene: TRBJ1-4
V gene: TRBV15
D gene: TRBD1
clone size: .

CDR3 protein: CASSDNPSVYGYTF
CDR3 DNA: TGTGCCAGCAGTGACAACCCCTCGGTCTATGGCTACACCTTC
J gene: TRBJ1-2
V gene: TRBV27
D gene: .
clone size: few

CDR3 protein: CASSLGPGNGETQYF
CDR3 DNA: TGTGCCAGCAGTTTGGGTCCCGGGAACGGGGAGACCCAGTACTTC
J gene: TRBJ2-5
V gene: TRBV12-3/TRBV12-4
D gene: .
clone size: .

CDR3 protein: CASSLFGLVREKLFF
CDR3 DNA: TGTGCCAGCAGCTTGTTCGGCCTCGTGAGGGAAAAACTGTTTTTT
J gene: TRBJ1-4
V gene: TRBV5-5
D gene: .
clone size: .

CDR3 protein: CAWSVRGTHNEQFF
CDR3 DNA: TGTGCCTGGAGTGTACGGGGTACACACAATGAGCAGTTCTTC
J gene: TRBJ2-1
V gene: TRBV30
D gene: .
clone size: few

CDR3 protein: CASSKGTGYNEQFF
CDR3 DNA: TGCGCCAGCAGCAAAGGGACAGGGTACAATGAGCAGTTCTTC
J gene: TRBJ2-1
V gene: TRBV5-1
D gene: TRBD1
clone size: few

CDR3 protein: CASSLEGAPYEQYF
CDR3 DNA: TGCGCCAGCAGCTTGGAGGGGGCCCCCTACGAGCAGTACTTC
J gene: TRBJ2-7
V gene: TRBV5-1
D gene: TRBD1
clone size: .

CDR3 protein: CASSLGQGADGYTF
CDR3 DNA: TGCGCCAGCAGCTTAGGACAGGGGGCGGATGGCTACACCTTC
J gene: TRBJ1-2
V gene: TRBV5-1
D gene: TRBD1
clone size: .

CDR3 protein: CSAVGRRGGQTQYF
CDR3 DNA: TGCAGTGCTGTCGGTCGGCGGGGAGGGCAGACCCAGTACTTC
J gene: TRBJ2-5
V gene: TRBV20-1
D gene: TRBD2
clone size: many

CDR3 protein: CASSYADTNYGYTF
CDR3 DNA: TGTGCCAGCAGTTACGCGGACACTAACTATGGCTACACCTTC
J gene: TRBJ1-2
V gene: TRBV6-2/TRBV6-3
D gene: .
clone size: many